A single T cell receptor (beta chain) is shown here with its context. This sample is drawn from a study of cytomegalovirus exposure and HLA in healthy donors. Both 60 Vbeta primers and 13 Jbeta primers went into the PCR. Sequenced by immunoSEQ multiplex PCR; TCRdb stores in-frame clones only, minus some. The table records around 130,000 clones, less than 85% of them present only once. The germline gives CDR1 LNHDA, CDR2 SQIVND (reference sequence). The CDR3 is 14 amino acids. The V end was cut by 3 bases, the J end by 4 bases, with 9 bases between. This sequence joins TRBV19 and TRBJ2-2; a weak D match, TRBD1 (6 bases). Sequencing was performed on PBMCs. The receptor was derived from a woman in her 40s in good health and CMV-seropositive. As DNA, the CDR3 is TGTGCCAGTAGTATCGGGACAACCACCGGGGAGCTGTTTTTT. Translating it yields CASSIGTTTGELFF.